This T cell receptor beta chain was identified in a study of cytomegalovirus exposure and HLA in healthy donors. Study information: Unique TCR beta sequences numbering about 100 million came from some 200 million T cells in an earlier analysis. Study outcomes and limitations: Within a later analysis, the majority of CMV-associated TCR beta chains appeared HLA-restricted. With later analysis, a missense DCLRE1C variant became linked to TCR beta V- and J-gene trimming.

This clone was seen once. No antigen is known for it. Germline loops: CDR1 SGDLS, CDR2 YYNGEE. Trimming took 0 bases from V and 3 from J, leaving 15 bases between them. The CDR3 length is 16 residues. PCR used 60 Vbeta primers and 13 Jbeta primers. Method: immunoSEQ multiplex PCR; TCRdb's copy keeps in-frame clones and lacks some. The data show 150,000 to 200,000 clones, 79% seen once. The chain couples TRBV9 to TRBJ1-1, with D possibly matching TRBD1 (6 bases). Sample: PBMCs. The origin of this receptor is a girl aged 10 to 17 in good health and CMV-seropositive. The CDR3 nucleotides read TGTGCCAGCAGCGTAGGCTTCAGGGGCGCATACACTGAAGCTTTCTTT. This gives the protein CASSVGFRGAYTEAFF.